These 28 T cell receptor beta chains were sequenced from one sample in a study of T cell responses to AZD1222 COVID-19 vaccine. Assay: immunoSEQ multiplex PCR; the TCRdb copy retains only in-frame clones and omits some. The repertoire has fewer than 30,000 clones, 78% of them found once; the top ten carry approximately 6.3%. This specimen was peripheral blood, taken on day 0 of AZD1222 vaccination. These TCRs come from an adult in good health.

The gene calls are TRBV3-1 (or the pseudogene TRBV3-2) and TRBJ2-1; 9 bases match TRBD2. Trimming at V came to 6 bases and at J to 6 bases, leaving 6 bases not matched to a gene. The CDR3 sequence is 14 residues long. CDR1 and CDR2 from the germline V gene are LGHDT and YNNKEL (reference sequence). The CDR3 reads CASRARGGVNEQFF. The CDR3 coding sequence is TGTGCCAGCAGGGCGCGGGGGGGCGTCAATGAGCAGTTCTTC.

This chain links TRBV5-1 with TRBJ2-1, with a weak D call TRBD2 (6 bases). V was clipped by 4 bases and J by 9 bases, with 14 bases between them. The germline V gene encodes CDR1 SGHRS and CDR2 YFSETQ. The CDR3 length is 13 residues. CDR3 sequence (DNA): TGCGCCAGCAGCCTGACCGGGACTCGTGAGCAGTTCTTC. It codes for CASSLTGTREQFF.

The CDR3 DNA sequence: TGTGCCAGCAGACCAGGAGGGGGGGCAGATACGCAGTATTTT. This sequence encodes CASRPGGGADTQYF. This chain connects TRBV11-2 to TRBJ2-3, with a possible D match to TRBD2 (7 bases). The germline V gene has CDR1 SGHAT and CDR2 FQNNGV. Trimming stripped 6 bases from V and 4 bases from J, with 14 bases between. This CDR3 contains 14 residues.

The chain recombines TRBV7-2 with TRBJ1-6; 11 bases align to TRBD1. The CDR3 sequence is 15 residues long. V shed 3 bases, J shed 8 bases, and the junction held 3 bases outside the gene matches. Germline loops: CDR1 SGHTA, CDR2 FQGNSA. The DNA of the CDR3 is TGTGCCAGCAGCTTGGGGACAGGGGGTTATTCACCCCTCCACTTT. It encodes CASSLGTGGYSPLHF.

The CDR3 sequence is CASSQDLRGTQYF. The DNA for the CDR3 is TGTGCCAGCAGCCAAGATTTACGCGGAACGCAGTATTTT. The chain joins TRBV14 to TRBJ2-3; D is undetermined. There are 13 residues in the CDR3. Germline values: CDR1 SGHDN, CDR2 FVKESK. Trimming removed 0 bases at V and 9 bases at J, with 10 bases between.

This clone has more than one count but fewer than ten. The chain recombines TRBV5-8 with TRBJ1-1; D is possibly TRBD1 (5 bases). Germline V lookup: CDR1 SGHTS, CDR2 YDEGEE. V dropped 3 bases and J dropped 1 base, with 10 bases sitting between them. The CDR3 is 14 residues long. The CDR3 region is CASSWGGSNTEAFF. CDR3 coding DNA: TGTGCCAGCAGCTGGGGCGGATCGAACACTGAAGCTTTCTTT.

This clone was seen a few times. V and J are TRBV3-1 (or the pseudogene TRBV3-2) and TRBJ1-3; no definite D call. Germline-derived CDR1 and CDR2 are LGHDT and YNNKEL (reference sequence). CDR3 length: 16 amino acids. V dropped 1 base and J dropped 0 bases, with 10 bases sitting between them. The DNA for the CDR3 is TGTGCCAGCAGCCAAGTGCTCCGGGTCTCTGGAAACACCATATATTTT. Its protein product is CASSQVLRVSGNTIYF.

The genes are TRBV7-6 and TRBJ1-1; TRBD1 agrees at 7 bases. The V and J ends lost 5 bases and 4 bases, in that order; junction bases with no gene match: 7. CDR1 is SGHVS and CDR2 is FNYEAQ in the germline V gene. The CDR3 totals 14 residues. The CDR3 region is CASSAGTAGTEAFF. The CDR3 DNA is TGTGCCAGCAGCGCCGGGACAGCGGGCACTGAAGCTTTCTTT. Based on the CDR3 plus reference TRBV7-6 and TRBJ1-1, the full variable domain is GAGVSQSPRYKVTKRGQDVALRCDPISGHVSLYWYRQALGQGPEFLTYFNYEAQQDKSGLPNDRFSAERPEGSISTLTIQRTEQRDSAMYRCASSAGTAGTEAFFGQGTRLTVV.

The J gene is TRBJ1-5, the V gene TRBV19; D gene unclear. Germline CDR1 LNHDA, CDR2 SQIVND (reference sequence). There are 16 residues in the CDR3. Trimming removed 2 bases from V and 1 base from J, with 12 bases in between. CDR3 nucleotides: TGTGCCAGTAGTATACGAGGTGAAGGGAGCAATCAGCCCCAGCATTTT. This translates into CASSIRGEGSNQPQHF.

The CDR3 region has the DNA TGTGCCAGCAGTTTCGGACTAGCGGATAGCACAGATACGCAGTATTTT. As protein: CASSFGLADSTDTQYF. The rearrangement links TRBV6-5 to TRBJ2-3; 10 bases agree with TRBD2. The junction had 4 bases not matched to a gene; V was cut back by 4 bases and J by 0 bases. The CDR3 is 16 amino acids. Germline-derived CDR1 and CDR2 are MNHEY and SVGAGI.

V is TRBV13 and J is TRBJ1-1; D gene ambiguous. Germline CDR1 reads PRHDT; CDR2 reads FYEKMQ (reference sequence). This CDR3 contains 15 residues. V was pared by 5 bases and J by 3 bases, with 16 bases between. CDR3 sequence reads: CASSPPGSRDTEAFF. CDR3 nucleotides: TGTGCCAGCAGCCCACCCGGTAGTCGTGACACTGAAGCTTTCTTT.

The rearrangement uses TRBV3-1 (or the pseudogene TRBV3-2) and TRBJ2-7; the match to TRBD1 covers 8 bases. Losses at the gene ends were 2 bases for V and 5 bases for J; bases not matched to a gene: 2. This CDR3 spans 13 amino acids. Germline CDR1 reads LGHDT; CDR2 reads YNNKEL (reference sequence). CDR3 protein: CASSQSGGDEQYF. CDR3 DNA sequence: TGTGCCAGCAGCCAATCAGGGGGCGACGAGCAGTACTTC.

The chain has TRBV29-1 and TRBJ2-7; 8 positions match TRBD1. CDR3 length: 11 residues. Germline-derived CDR1 and CDR2 are SQVTM and ANQGSEA. Germline trimming cut 7 bases from V and 6 bases from J; bases unmatched to any gene: 5. Here the CDR3 reads CSAGQVSEQYF. CDR3 nucleotide sequence: TGCAGCGCGGGACAGGTCTCCGAGCAGTACTTC.

V usage is TRBV15 and J usage is TRBJ2-5; D is perhaps TRBD1 (5 bases). The CDR3 extends over 13 amino acids. In germline, CDR1 is LNHNV, CDR2 YYDKDF (reference sequence). The germline V and J ends were trimmed by 5 bases and 1 base, with 8 bases remaining between them. The CDR3, as DNA: TGTGCCACCAGCGATGGGGCCCAAGAGACCCAGTACTTC. Translating it yields CATSDGAQETQYF.

This clone showed up just a few times. The chain links TRBV7-8 to TRBJ1-4; D remains ambiguous. Germline loops: CDR1 SGHVS, CDR2 FQNEAQ. This CDR3 has 15 residues. Deletions cut 6 bases from V and 0 bases from J, with 11 bases between. In DNA form, the CDR3 reads TGTGCCAGCAGTAACCAGATTGCAACTAATGAAAAACTGTTTTTT. As protein: CASSNQIATNEKLFF.

The V call is TRBV27, the J call TRBJ2-7; tentative D call: TRBD2 (5 bases). V was pared by 5 bases and J by 3 bases, with 5 bases between. CDR3 length: 11 amino acids. Germline V lookup: CDR1 MNHEY, CDR2 SMNVEV (reference sequence). The CDR3 nucleotides are TGTGCCAGCAGTGCGGGCTACGAGCAGTACTTC. Its translation is CASSAGYEQYF.

The chain employs TRBV6-5 and TRBJ2-1; D unresolved. The CDR3 runs 14 residues. Germline V gene sequence: CDR1 MNHEY, CDR2 SVGAGI. V lost 8 bases and J 10 bases, leaving 21 bases between the germline ends. CDR3 nucleotides: TGTGCCAGCCTCAAGGCAGGTGGCTCCTTCGAGCAGTTCTTC. It yields the protein CASLKAGGSFEQFF.

This chain connects TRBV24-1 to TRBJ2-1, with D perhaps assigned TRBD1 or TRBD2 (6 bases each). Germline values: CDR1 KGHDR, CDR2 SFDVKD. V dropped 0 bases and J dropped 7 bases, with 15 bases sitting between them. This CDR3 region has 16 residues. The CDR3 region has the DNA TGTGCCACCAGTGATTTGGGAGGGGGAGGTAGGAATGAGCAGTTCTTC. This translates into CATSDLGGGGRNEQFF.

The chain employs TRBV7-2 and TRBJ2-4, with D possibly called TRBD1 or TRBD2 (6 bases each). The CDR3 totals 14 residues. Germline V gene sequence: CDR1 SGHTA, CDR2 FQGNSA. V was cut by 3 bases and J by 8 bases, with 14 bases left in between. The CDR3 DNA follows: TGTGCCAGCAGCTTCCCAACTAGGGGGGACATTCAGTACTTC. As protein: CASSFPTRGDIQYF.

This clone was recorded once. The genes are TRBV28 and TRBJ2-7; TRBD1 aligns across 10 bases. Germline values: CDR1 MDHEN, CDR2 SYDVKM. This CDR3 spans 14 amino acids. The V and J ends lost 6 bases and 6 bases, in that order; junction bases with no gene match: 8. The DNA of the CDR3 is TGTGCCAGCAGGACTCCGACAGGGGGCTCCGAGCAGTACGTC. Residues: CASRTPTGGSEQYV.

This chain connects TRBV7-2 to TRBJ2-1; 9 bases are shared with TRBD2. V was clipped by 5 bases and J by 1 base; unmatched bases: 15. Germline loops: CDR1 SGHTA, CDR2 FQGNSA. The CDR3 has 19 amino acids. CDR3 protein: CASSRPAGGPSGSYNEQFF. CDR3 nucleotides: TGTGCCAGCAGCCGTCCGGCGGGAGGGCCCTCCGGGTCCTACAATGAGCAGTTCTTC.

The chain employs TRBV6-4 and TRBJ2-6, with D uncertain. Trimming pared 3 bases from V and 0 bases from J, leaving 3 bases between. CDR1 is MRHNA, CDR2 SNTAGT, per germline. This CDR3 has 14 amino acids. In DNA, the CDR3 is TGTGCCAGCAGTGAGGGCTCTGGGGCCAACGTCCTGACTTTC. Its protein product is CASSEGSGANVLTF.

The genes are TRBV7-3 and TRBJ2-3, with 9 bases aligning to TRBD2. The length of the CDR3 is 14 residues. Per the germline V gene, CDR1 is SGHTA and CDR2 is FQGTGA. The trim removed 7 bases at V and 5 bases at J, leaving 7 bases unmatched. In DNA form, the CDR3 reads TGTGCCAGCACGGAAGCGGGAGGTTTAGATACGCAGTATTTT. Translation: CASTEAGGLDTQYF.

The CDR3 DNA reads TGTGCCATCAGGAGGGGGACGAACACTGAAGCTTTCTTT. Protein sequence: CAIRRGTNTEAFF. This rearrangement joins TRBV10-3 to TRBJ1-1; D might be TRBD1 (6 bases). Germline V lookup: CDR1 ENHRY, CDR2 SYGVKD. V was clipped by 6 bases and J by 1 base, with 9 bases between them. The CDR3 sequence is 13 residues long.

The chain recombines TRBV6-5 with TRBJ1-2; the match to TRBD1 covers 8 bases. V lost 6 bases to trimming and J lost 7 bases; unmatched junction nucleotides: 7. Germline V gene data show CDR1 as MNHEY and CDR2 as SVGAGI. The CDR3 contains 13 residues. In DNA, the CDR3 is TGTGCCAGCAGACCACAGGGGGGGATTGGCTACACCTTC. It translates to CASRPQGGIGYTF.

J is TRBJ1-1 and V is TRBV7-8; no clear D. Trimming removed 5 bases from V and 1 base from J, with 11 bases in between. This CDR3 comprises 14 residues. The germline V gene has CDR1 SGHVS and CDR2 FQNEAQ. CDR3 coding DNA: TGTGCCAGCAGCGCTCGATGGGGGAACACTGAAGCTTTCTTT. Protein sequence: CASSARWGNTEAFF.

The gene calls are TRBV11-2 and TRBJ2-7, with no clear D. Germline V gene sequence: CDR1 SGHAT, CDR2 FQNNGV. The CDR3 is 16 amino acids. V was trimmed by 0 bases and J by 0 bases, leaving 12 bases between them. This CDR3 reads CASSLDYQPSSYEQYF. CDR3 bases: TGTGCCAGCAGCTTAGATTACCAGCCAAGCTCCTACGAGCAGTACTTC. The full variable domain, in which reference TRBV11-2 and TRBJ2-7 provide the parts outside the CDR3, is EAGVAQSPRYKIIEKRQSVAFWCNPISGHATLYWYQQILGQGPKLLIQFQNNGVVDDSQLPKDRFSAERLKGVDSTLKIQPAKLEDSAVYLCASSLDYQPSSYEQYFGPGTRLTVT.

The CDR3 nucleotides are TGTGCCAGCAGCCAAGGTCCCCTTACAGGGACGACTAATGAAAAACTGTTTTTT. As protein: CASSQGPLTGTTNEKLFF. V and J are TRBV4-2 and TRBJ1-4; tentatively, D is TRBD1 (6 bases). Deletions cut 1 base from V and 2 bases from J, with 17 bases between. This CDR3 is 18 amino acids long. Germline CDR1 is LGHNA and CDR2 is YNFKEQ.